This T cell receptor beta chain was sequenced in a study of blood T cell repertoires in COVID-19. For the study at large: PBMCs, B-cell-depleted T cells, or T cells provided the cDNA or gDNA that made up the material.

Produced via immunoSEQ multiplex PCR; TCRdb's table is partial and in-frame only. The table records about 140,000 clones, approximately 89% of them present only once. Between the trimmed V and J ends, which lost 5 bases and 0 bases, there was a span of 8 bases. Germline loops: CDR1 LNHDA, CDR2 SQIVND (reference sequence). This CDR3 region has 15 residues. The source material was peripheral blood. V gene TRBV19 combines with J gene TRBJ1-6; D ambiguous. The receptor was isolated from a human donor in a cohort sampled during active COVID-19. The CDR3 loop reads CASSGGSSYNSPLHF. The CDR3 nucleotides read TGTGCCAGTAGTGGCGGGAGCTCCTATAATTCACCCCTCCACTTT.